The 21 T cell receptor beta chains below were found in one sample sequenced in a study of cytomegalovirus exposure and HLA in healthy donors. In the PCR, 60 Vbeta and 13 Jbeta primers were used. Clones were sequenced by immunoSEQ multiplex PCR, and TCRdb holds only the in-frame ones, with some missing. Of about 140,000 clones listed, over 60% are singletons. Sequenced input: PBMCs. All receptors come from a man in his thirties or forties in good health and CMV-seronegative.

V and J are TRBV25-1 and TRBJ2-5, with TRBD1 as a possible D gene (6 bases). Trimming stripped 6 bases from V and 3 bases from J, with 11 bases between. The CDR3 runs to 13 residues. CDR1 and CDR2 from the germline V gene are MGHDK and SYGVNS. The CDR3 DNA reads TGTGCCAGCAGAACGGCAGGGGAAGAGACCCAGTACTTC. Translating gives CASRTAGEETQYF.

The rearrangement uses TRBV29-1 and TRBJ1-2, with D unresolved. Germline V gene sequence: CDR1 SQVTM, CDR2 ANQGSEA. Trimming removed 3 bases from V and 2 bases from J, with 4 bases in between. This CDR3 has 11 residues. The CDR3 region has the DNA TGCAGCGTTGACAGGAACTATGGCTACACCTTC. This sequence encodes CSVDRNYGYTF.

The chain couples TRBV6-5 to TRBJ2-2; D is ambiguous. The CDR3 is made up of 14 amino acids. Germline loops: CDR1 MNHEY, CDR2 SVGAGI. Trimming took 2 bases from V and 3 from J, leaving 7 bases between them. The CDR3 sequence is CASSYTAYTGELFF. The DNA for the CDR3 is TGTGCCAGCAGTTACACAGCCTACACCGGGGAGCTGTTTTTT.

The genes are TRBV28 and TRBJ1-2, with 10 bases fitting TRBD1. CDR1 and CDR2 from the germline V gene are MDHEN and SYDVKM. The V gene end was trimmed by 3 bases and the J gene end by 5 bases; junction bases not matched to a gene: 6. The CDR3 covers 15 residues. CDR3 residues: CASSFYGQGGYGYTF. The CDR3 DNA reads TGTGCCAGCAGTTTTTACGGACAGGGGGGTTATGGCTACACCTTC.

The gene calls are TRBV6-5 and TRBJ2-7, with TRBD2 identical over 10 bases. The CDR3 has 15 residues. Looked up from germline, CDR1 is MNHEY and CDR2 is SVGAGI. V lost 4 bases, J lost 6 bases, and 9 bases stayed unmatched. CDR3 in DNA: TGTGCCAGCAGTTCCGGGGAGCGGGAGGGCTTCGAGCAGTACTTC. Translated: CASSSGEREGFEQYF.

The J gene is TRBJ2-5, the V gene TRBV29-1, with a possible D match to TRBD1 (6 bases). Germline CDR1 SQVTM, CDR2 ANQGSEA. V was shortened by 3 bases and J by 1 base, with 9 bases between the two germline ends. The CDR3 extends over 13 amino acids. Written as DNA, the CDR3 is TGCAGCGTTGACAGGGGCACCCAAGAGACCCAGTACTTC. Protein sequence: CSVDRGTQETQYF.

This rearrangement joins TRBV28 to TRBJ1-4; TRBD1 matches at 8 bases. Germline V lookup: CDR1 MDHEN, CDR2 SYDVKM. V gave up 6 bases and J gave up 8 bases; unmatched junction bases: 8. The CDR3 loop spans 14 amino acids. The CDR3 DNA reads TGTGCCAGCAGGTCCCAGGGGGCGCCGGAAAAACTGTTTTTT. The encoded protein is CASRSQGAPEKLFF.

The genes are TRBV28 and TRBJ2-2; 11 bases align to TRBD2. The CDR3 sequence is 20 residues long. J was trimmed by 2 bases and V by 2 bases; bases with no gene match: 13. The germline CDR1 and CDR2 sequences are MDHEN and SYDVKM. The chain's CDR3 is CASSLHRGLAGTPNTGELFF. The CDR3 nucleotides are TGTGCCAGCAGTTTACATCGAGGACTAGCGGGTACCCCTAACACCGGGGAGCTGTTTTTT. Together with reference TRBV28 and TRBJ2-2, the CDR3 gives the full variable domain: DVKVTQSSRYLVKRTGEKVFLECVQDMDHENMFWYRQDPGLGLRLIYFSYDVKMKEKGDIPEGYSVSREKKERFSLILESASTNQTSMYLCASSLHRGLAGTPNTGELFFGEGSRLTVL.

The V and J genes are TRBV29-1 and TRBJ1-1, with D perhaps TRBD1 (5 bases). This CDR3 region has 13 residues. V lost 6 bases and J 1 base, leaving 12 bases between the germline ends. In germline, CDR1 is SQVTM, CDR2 ANQGSEA. CDR3 in amino acids: CSVAGFANTEAFF. The DNA for the CDR3 is TGCAGCGTCGCAGGGTTCGCGAACACTGAAGCTTTCTTT.

The chain employs TRBV13 and TRBJ1-1; 9 bases match TRBD1. The V segment lost 5 bases and the J segment 1 base; nucleotides outside the gene matches: 14. This CDR3 region has 18 residues. Germline CDR1 PRHDT, CDR2 FYEKMQ (reference sequence). The CDR3 region has the DNA TGTGCCAGCAGCCGGCGACCCCCCCGGGACAGGGAGAACACTGAAGCTTTCTTT. This translates into CASSRRPPRDRENTEAFF. The full variable domain, rest sourced from reference TRBV13 and TRBJ1-1, is AAGVIQSPRHLIKEKRETATLKCYPIPRHDTVYWYQQGPGQDPQFLISFYEKMQSDKGSIPDRFSAQQFSDYHSELNMSSLELGDSALYFCASSRRPPRDRENTEAFFGQGTRLTVV.

The genes are TRBV5-1 and TRBJ2-1, with a possible D match to TRBD2 (5 bases). Trimming pared 4 bases from V and 0 bases from J, leaving 11 bases between. Germline-derived CDR1 and CDR2 are SGHRS and YFSETQ. This CDR3 has 15 amino acids. CDR3 in amino acids: CASSTSGSSYNEQFF. CDR3 DNA: TGCGCCAGCAGCACGAGCGGAAGCTCCTACAATGAGCAGTTCTTC.

The chain is built from TRBV30 and TRBJ2-5; D is unclear. The CDR3 contains 13 residues. The germline V gene has CDR1 GTSNPN and CDR2 SVGIG (reference sequence). The V gene lost 4 bases and the J gene lost 4 bases, with 13 bases spanning the gap. CDR3: CAWTGGPPETQYF. CDR3 coding DNA: TGTGCCTGGACGGGTGGCCCCCCAGAGACCCAGTACTTC.

This chain joins TRBV29-1 and TRBJ2-4, with 7 positions matching TRBD1. CDR1 SQVTM and CDR2 ANQGSEA come from the germline V gene. The CDR3 totals 12 residues. CDR3 nucleotides: TGCAGTGCAACTCCGACAGGGTACATTCAGTACTTC. It is translated as CSATPTGYIQYF.

This chain connects TRBV5-1 to TRBJ2-1, with D unclear. This CDR3 is built from 16 residues. Looked up from germline, CDR1 is SGHRS and CDR2 is YFSETQ. V lost 0 bases and J 6 bases, leaving 16 bases between the germline ends. CDR3 protein: CASSLATLGSPNEQFF. In DNA form, the CDR3 reads TGCGCCAGCAGCTTGGCGACTCTAGGCTCCCCCAATGAGCAGTTCTTC.

The chain is built from TRBV10-3 and TRBJ2-1; TRBD2 matches 13 bases. The CDR3 sequence is 16 residues long. Germline V lookup: CDR1 ENHRY, CDR2 SYGVKD. Trimming took 4 bases from V and 6 from J; bases not matched to a gene: 6. The CDR3 DNA reads as TGTGCCATCAGTGTAAATCGACTAGCGGGAGGCAATGAGCAGTTCTTC. This sequence encodes CAISVNRLAGGNEQFF.

The chain links TRBV10-3 to TRBJ2-5, with D tentatively TRBD2 (5 bases). Germline CDR1 reads ENHRY; CDR2 reads SYGVKD. V dropped 6 bases and J dropped 4 bases, with 15 bases sitting between them. CDR3 size: 14 residues. The CDR3 sequence is CAISESGRGETQYF. CDR3 DNA: TGTGCCATCAGCGAGAGCGGTCGGGGAGAGACCCAGTACTTC.

The chain recombines TRBV27 with TRBJ2-1; a weak D match, TRBD2 (5 bases). In germline, CDR1 is MNHEY, CDR2 SMNVEV (reference sequence). This CDR3 region has 14 residues. Trimming removed 9 bases at V and 4 bases at J, with 16 bases between. CDR3 nucleotides: TGTGCCAGGGTTTTGAGGGAAAATTACAATGAGCAGTTCTTC. Translated, it gives CARVLRENYNEQFF.

This chain links TRBV4-1 with TRBJ2-1, with 7 bases fitting TRBD1. The germline CDR1 and CDR2 sequences are MGHRA and YSYEKL. After removal of 5 bases from V and 2 bases from J, the junction contained 15 bases not matched to a gene. The CDR3 consists of 18 residues. CDR3 protein: CASSWEPKRQGTYNEQFF. The DNA of the CDR3 is TGCGCCAGCAGCTGGGAACCCAAAAGACAGGGCACCTACAATGAGCAGTTCTTC.

This clone has only one observation. This chain connects TRBV5-6 to TRBJ2-5; perhaps TRBD2 as D (6 bases). Germline lookup yields CDR1 SGHDT and CDR2 YYEEEE. This CDR3 comprises 15 residues. Trimming removed 4 bases from V and 2 bases from J, with 15 bases in between. The CDR3 here is CASSLPRRGQETQYF. CDR3 in DNA: TGTGCCAGCAGCCTACCCCGGAGGGGTCAAGAGACCCAGTACTTC.

The CDR3 region has the DNA TGTGCCAGCAGTGCTAGCGCGACCTCTGGAGCCAAAAACATTCAGTACTTC. Its translation is CASSASATSGAKNIQYF. This rearrangement joins TRBV28 to TRBJ2-4, with D possibly matching TRBD2 (6 bases). The CDR3 is made up of 17 amino acids. V was cut by 5 bases and J by 0 bases, with 17 bases left in between. Germline V gene data show CDR1 as MDHEN and CDR2 as SYDVKM.

J is TRBJ2-1 and V is TRBV27, with 9 bases matching TRBD2. J was trimmed by 2 bases and V by 2 bases; bases with no gene match: 7. The CDR3 is 17 amino acids. Germline V lookup: CDR1 MNHEY, CDR2 SMNVEV (reference sequence). This chain's CDR3 is CASSLGGPSGAYNEQFF. The CDR3 DNA sequence: TGTGCCAGCAGTTTAGGAGGGCCTAGCGGGGCCTACAATGAGCAGTTCTTC.